The clone carrying this T cell receptor (beta chain) was observed at least ten times. Antigen: not known. This sample is drawn from a study of identical twins. Study-wide findings and caveats: Fewer insertions characterized abundant cord blood beta clonotypes, whereas memory repertoires showed none. With monozygotic twins, out-of-frame TCR alpha sharing exceeded what models estimated. Conclusions rested on cross-sectional statistics rather than following the same donors. Zero-insertion analyses could be partly confounded by invariant MAIT and iNKT cells.

CDR1 and CDR2 (germline): SGHRS, YFSETQ. The CDR3 has 16 residues. V shed 0 bases and J 6 bases; nucleotides not matched to a gene: 7. TCRdb used MiXCR to reprocess the 5' RACE reads, holding one entry per CDR3 protein. Of approximately 690,000 distinct CDR3 sequences listed, less than 7% are singletons. The clonotype was recovered from a man between 18 and 35 years old in good health. Material: naive T cells sorted from blood. The J gene is TRBJ2-1, the V gene TRBV5-1; 9 nucleotides match TRBD2. DNA for the CDR3: TGCGCCAGCAGCTTGGTTGGGCGGGAGGGCCTCAATGAGCAGTTCTTC. It is translated as CASSLVGREGLNEQFF. The full variable domain, its missing parts supplied by reference TRBV5-1 and TRBJ2-1, is KAGVTQTPRYLIKTRGQQVTLSCSPISGHRSVSWYQQTPGQGLQFLFEYFSETQRNKGNFPGRFSGRQFSNSRSEMNVSTLELGDSALYLCASSLVGREGLNEQFFGPGTRLTVL.